The present TCR beta chain was sequenced within a study of shared clonotypes between healthy human individuals. Study results and limitations: Sequencing of the sorted subsets was shown by rarefaction to be incomplete despite large depth. Around 5% of naive CD4 clonotypes were common to a few donors.

The assay used deep level. Clones were sequenced by immunoSEQ multiplex PCR, and TCRdb holds only the in-frame ones, with some missing. The sample holds roughly 1,000,000 clones, approximately 80% seen once. Turning to this clone: The antigen is undetermined.

The ends lost 4 bases at V and 0 bases at J; junction bases unmatched: 7. This CDR3 is built from 16 residues. Germline assignment: CDR1 SGHRS and CDR2 YFSETQ. The sequence derives from a man aged 18 to 30 in good health. Some clones in this sample may be carry-over from other donors' samples. Sequenced material: memory CD4+ T cells from PBMCs. Subset: CD45RA-negative fraction. The chain links TRBV5-1 to TRBJ2-1; 7 bases map to TRBD1. The CDR3 nucleotides read TGCGCCAGCAGCGGGGAGACAGGGAGCTCCTACAATGAGCAGTTCTTC. Translating gives CASSGETGSSYNEQFF. Using reference TRBV5-1 and TRBJ2-1 for the parts outside the CDR3, the full variable domain is KAGVTQTPRYLIKTRGQQVTLSCSPISGHRSVSWYQQTPGQGLQFLFEYFSETQRNKGNFPGRFSGRQFSNSRSEMNVSTLELGDSALYLCASSGETGSSYNEQFFGPGTRLTVL.